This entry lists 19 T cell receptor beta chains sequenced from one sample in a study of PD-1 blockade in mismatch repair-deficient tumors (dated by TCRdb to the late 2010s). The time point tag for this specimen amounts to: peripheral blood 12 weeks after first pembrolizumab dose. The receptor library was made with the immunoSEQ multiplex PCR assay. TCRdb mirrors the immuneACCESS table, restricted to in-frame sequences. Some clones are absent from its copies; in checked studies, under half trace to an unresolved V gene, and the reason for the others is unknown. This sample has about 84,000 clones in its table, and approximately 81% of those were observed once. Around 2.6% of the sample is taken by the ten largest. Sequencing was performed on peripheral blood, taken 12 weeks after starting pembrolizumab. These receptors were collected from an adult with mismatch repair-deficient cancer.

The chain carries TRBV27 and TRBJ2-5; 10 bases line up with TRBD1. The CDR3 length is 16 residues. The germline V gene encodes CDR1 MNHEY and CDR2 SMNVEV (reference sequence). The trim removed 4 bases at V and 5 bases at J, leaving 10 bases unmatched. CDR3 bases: TGTGCCAGCAGTTCCTCGGGACAGGGGTTCCGGGAGACCCAGTACTTC. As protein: CASSSSGQGFRETQYF.

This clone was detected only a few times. CDR3 loop: CASRGLPYEQYF. The DNA of the CDR3 is TGTGCCAGCAGGGGACTGCCTTACGAGCAGTACTTC. V gene TRBV6-6 combines with J gene TRBJ2-7; D might be TRBD2 (6 bases). The V gene's germline CDR1 is MNHNY and CDR2 SVGAGI (reference sequence). The germline V and J ends were trimmed by 6 bases and 4 bases, with 10 bases remaining between them. The CDR3 loop spans 12 amino acids.

The CDR3 sequence: CASSWTSGSTDTQYF. For the CDR3, the DNA is TGTGCCAGCAGTTGGACTAGCGGGAGTACAGATACGCAGTATTTT. The rearrangement joins TRBV9 to TRBJ2-3; 13 bases map to TRBD2. Germline CDR1 and CDR2: SGDLS and YYNGEE. V shed 5 bases, J shed 3 bases, and the junction held 3 bases outside the gene matches. CDR3 size: 15 residues.

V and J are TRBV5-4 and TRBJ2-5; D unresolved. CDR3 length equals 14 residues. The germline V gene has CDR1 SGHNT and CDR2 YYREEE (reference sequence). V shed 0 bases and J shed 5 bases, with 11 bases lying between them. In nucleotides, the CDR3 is TGTGCCAGCAGCTTGGAAATGCGGCGGGAGACCCAGTACTTC. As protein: CASSLEMRRETQYF.

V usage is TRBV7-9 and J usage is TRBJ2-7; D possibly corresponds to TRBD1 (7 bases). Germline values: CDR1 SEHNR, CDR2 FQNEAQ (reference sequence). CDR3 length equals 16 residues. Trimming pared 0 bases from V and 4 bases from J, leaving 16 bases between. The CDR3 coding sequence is TGTGCCAGCAGCTTAGCCCCGGGACAGAGCGGGTACGAGCAGTACTTC. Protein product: CASSLAPGQSGYEQYF.

The chain's CDR3 is CASSTPHSSYEQYF. In nucleotides, the CDR3 is TGTGCCAGCAGCACCCCTCACAGCTCCTACGAGCAGTACTTC. The J gene is TRBJ2-7, the V gene TRBV11-1; D gene ambiguous. The germline CDR1 and CDR2 sequences are SGHAT and FQDESV (reference sequence). Trimming stripped 5 bases from V and 0 bases from J, with 11 bases between. The CDR3 runs 14 residues.

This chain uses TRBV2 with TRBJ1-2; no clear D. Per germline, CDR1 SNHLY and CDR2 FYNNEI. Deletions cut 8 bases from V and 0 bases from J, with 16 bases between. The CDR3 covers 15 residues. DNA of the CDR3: TGTGCCAGCCTAGCCCCGCCATCAGCTAACTATGGCTACACCTTC. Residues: CASLAPPSANYGYTF.

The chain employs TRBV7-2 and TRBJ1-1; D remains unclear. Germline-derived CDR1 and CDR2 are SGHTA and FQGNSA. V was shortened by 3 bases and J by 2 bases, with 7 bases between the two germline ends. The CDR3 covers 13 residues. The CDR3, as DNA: TGTGCCAGCAGCTTCTCGAAAAACACTGAAGCTTTCTTT. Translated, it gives CASSFSKNTEAFF.

This CDR3 reads CASSPVSTGLEGEQYF. CDR3 DNA: TGTGCCAGCAGCCCAGTATCGACAGGTTTGGAAGGCGAGCAGTACTTC. This chain connects TRBV9 to TRBJ2-7; D might be TRBD1 (6 bases). Trimming cost V 4 bases and J 6 bases, with 23 bases left between them. The CDR3 totals 16 residues. Germline loops: CDR1 SGDLS, CDR2 YYNGEE. Variable domain in full (rest from reference TRBV9 and TRBJ2-7): DSGVTQTPKHLITATGQRVTLRCSPRSGDLSVYWYQQSLDQGLQFLIQYYNGEERAKGNILERFSAQQFPDLHSELNLSSLELGDSALYFCASSPVSTGLEGEQYFGPGTRLTVT.

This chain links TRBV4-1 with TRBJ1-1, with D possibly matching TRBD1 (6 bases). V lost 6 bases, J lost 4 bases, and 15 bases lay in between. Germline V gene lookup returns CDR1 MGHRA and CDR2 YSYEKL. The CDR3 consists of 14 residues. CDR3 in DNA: TGCGCCAGCAGACCTACAGGGTCGGGCACTGAAGCTTTCTTT. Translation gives CASRPTGSGTEAFF.

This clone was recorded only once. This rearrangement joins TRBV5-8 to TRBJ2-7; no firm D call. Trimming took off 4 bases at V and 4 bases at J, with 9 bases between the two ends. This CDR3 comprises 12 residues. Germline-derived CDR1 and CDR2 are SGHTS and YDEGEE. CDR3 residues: CASSLGFYEQYF. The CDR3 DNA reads TGTGCCAGCAGCCTGGGTTTTTACGAGCAGTACTTC.

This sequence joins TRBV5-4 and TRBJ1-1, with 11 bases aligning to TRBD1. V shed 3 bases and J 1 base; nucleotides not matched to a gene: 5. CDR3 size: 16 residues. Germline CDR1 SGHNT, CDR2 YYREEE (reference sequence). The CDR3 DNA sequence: TGTGCCAGCAGCTCACTAGGGACAGGGGGGAACACTGAAGCTTTCTTT. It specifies CASSSLGTGGNTEAFF.

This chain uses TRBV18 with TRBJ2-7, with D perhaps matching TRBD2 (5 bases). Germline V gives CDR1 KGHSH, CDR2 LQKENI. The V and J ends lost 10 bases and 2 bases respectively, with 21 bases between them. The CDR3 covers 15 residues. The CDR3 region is CATAAGNRITYEQYF. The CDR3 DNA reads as TGTGCCACCGCGGCCGGGAATAGAATCACCTACGAGCAGTACTTC. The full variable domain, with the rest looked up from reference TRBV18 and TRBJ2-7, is NAGVMQNPRHLVRRRGQEARLRCSPMKGHSHVYWYRQLPEEGLKFMVYLQKENIIDESGMPKERFSAEFPKEGPSILRIQQVVRGDSAAYFCATAAGNRITYEQYFGPGTRLTVT.

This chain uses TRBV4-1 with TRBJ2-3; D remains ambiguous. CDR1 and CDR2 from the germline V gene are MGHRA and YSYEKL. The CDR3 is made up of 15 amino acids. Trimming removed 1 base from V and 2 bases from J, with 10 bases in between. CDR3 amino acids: CASSQGGSFTDTQYF. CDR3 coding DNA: TGCGCCAGCAGCCAAGGTGGCTCTTTCACAGATACGCAGTATTTT.

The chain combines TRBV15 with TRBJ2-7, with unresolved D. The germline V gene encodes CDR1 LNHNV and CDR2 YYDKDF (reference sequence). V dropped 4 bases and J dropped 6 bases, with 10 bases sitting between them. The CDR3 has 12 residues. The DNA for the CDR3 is TGTGCCACCAGCATGGGCTATTTCGAGCAGTACTTC. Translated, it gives CATSMGYFEQYF.

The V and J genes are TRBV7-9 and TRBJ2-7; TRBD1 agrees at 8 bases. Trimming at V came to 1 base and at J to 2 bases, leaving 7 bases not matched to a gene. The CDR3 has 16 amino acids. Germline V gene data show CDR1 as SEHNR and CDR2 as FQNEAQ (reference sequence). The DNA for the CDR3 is TGTGCCAGCAGCTTAGTTCTGACAGGGGCCGCCTACGAGCAGTACTTC. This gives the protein CASSLVLTGAAYEQYF.

CDR3 amino acids: CASSLDLTGPVPNEQFF. CDR3 DNA sequence: TGTGCCAGCAGCTTAGATCTCACGGGCCCCGTCCCAAATGAGCAGTTCTTC. V usage is TRBV11-3 and J usage is TRBJ2-1; no reliable D call. The CDR3 totals 17 residues. The germline V gene encodes CDR1 SGHNT and CDR2 YENEEA. V was pared by 0 bases and J by 7 bases, with 19 bases between.

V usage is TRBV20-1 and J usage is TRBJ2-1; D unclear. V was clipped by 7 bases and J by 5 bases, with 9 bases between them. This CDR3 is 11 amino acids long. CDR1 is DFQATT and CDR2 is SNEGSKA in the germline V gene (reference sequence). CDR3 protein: CSVRRNNEQFF. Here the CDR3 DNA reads TGCAGTGTCAGAAGGAACAATGAGCAGTTCTTC.

The CDR3 protein is CASSQVEGDSSYEQYF. In DNA form, the CDR3 reads TGCGCCAGCAGCCAAGTTGAGGGAGATAGCTCCTACGAGCAGTACTTC. The chain has TRBV4-1 and TRBJ2-7; D is possibly TRBD2 (5 bases). Germline V gene data show CDR1 as MGHRA and CDR2 as YSYEKL. V lost 1 base to trimming and J lost 0 bases, with 13 bases between them. This CDR3 spans 16 amino acids.